Detailed here is one T cell receptor beta chain. No antigen is known for it. Looked up from germline, CDR1 is GTSNPN and CDR2 is SVGIG (reference sequence). The CDR3 extends over 14 amino acids. The V end lost 2 bases, the J end lost 0 bases, and 11 bases lay between the germline ends. The data were obtained in a study of somatic mutations in cytotoxic T cells in rheumatoid arthritis. Study background: At nearly 100% purity, some V beta antibody-stained T-cell populations were flow-sorted, and these included V beta1+ cells that were sequenced for TCRB. Study-level findings and limits: Rheumatoid arthritis patients showed CD8+ clonality increasing with age, unlike healthy controls. Between rheumatoid arthritis patients and age-matched healthy controls, CD8+ T-cell clonality showed no significant difference.

Source study methods: Of patient CD8+ clones exceeding 1%, few matched published virus-specific TCRB sequences. The assay was immunoSEQ multiplex PCR, and TCRdb's table has in-frame clones only and misses some. The V and J calls and the clone size are those of that table, but D and trimming were determined from the DNA. The sample includes 8,900 or so clones, about 75% of them seen just once. Sequences were obtained from CD8+ T cells sorted from blood. This TCR came from an adult with rheumatoid arthritis. The chain is built from TRBV30 and TRBJ2-7; the D is unclear. CDR3: CAWSNARPSYEQYF. The CDR3 nucleotides are TGTGCCTGGAGTAACGCGAGACCCTCCTACGAGCAGTACTTC.